The sample holds a few counts of the clone carrying this TCR beta chain. The data are from a study of blood T cell repertoires in COVID-19. Method: immunoSEQ multiplex PCR; TCRdb's copy keeps in-frame clones and lacks some. The sample has 120,000 or so clones, 65% to 90% seen once. The germline CDR1 and CDR2 sequences are SGHTS and YDEGEE. The trim removed 3 bases at V and 3 bases at J, leaving 1 base unmatched. This CDR3 is 13 amino acids long. This chain connects TRBV5-8 to TRBJ2-7, with 9 bases that match TRBD1. The sequence derives from a human donor in a cohort sampled during active COVID-19. The sample consisted of peripheral blood. In DNA form, the CDR3 reads TGTGCCAGCAGCTGGGACAGGGACTACGAGCAGTACTTC. Translation gives CASSWDRDYEQYF. The full variable domain, with the rest looked up from reference TRBV5-8 and TRBJ2-7, is EAGVTQSPTHLIKTRGQQATLRCSPISGHTSVYWYQQALGLGLQFLLWYDEGEERNRGNFPPRFSGRQFPNYSSELNVNALELEDSALYLCASSWDRDYEQYFGPGTRLTVT.